What follows are 17 T cell receptor beta chains derived from one specimen sequenced in a study of CD8+ T cells in alopecia areata. In each case, RNA was isolated and then reverse transcribed into cDNA as the sequencing template. Measured with immunoSEQ multiplex PCR; TCRdb has only the in-frame clones, and not every one. The sample records roughly 200,000 clones, 63% being singletons. This sample comprised CD4+ T cells sorted from blood, obtained at week 0. The receptors were gathered from a human donor with alopecia areata.

The chain carries TRBV29-1 and TRBJ2-1, with unresolved D. Between the trimmed V and J ends, which lost 4 bases and 5 bases, there was a span of 9 bases. The CDR3 is 12 residues long. Germline CDR1 reads SQVTM; CDR2 reads ANQGSEA. The CDR3 loop reads CSVVVGNNEQFF. The CDR3 coding sequence is TGCAGCGTTGTAGTAGGGAACAATGAGCAGTTCTTC.

The V and J genes are TRBV25-1 and TRBJ1-6; perhaps TRBD1 as D (6 bases). V was shortened by 8 bases and J by 6 bases, with 17 bases between the two germline ends. This CDR3 is built from 15 residues. The germline V gene encodes CDR1 MGHDK and CDR2 SYGVNS. CDR3 sequence: CASGDTQTLNSPLHF. In DNA, the CDR3 is TGTGCCAGCGGGGACACCCAGACCCTTAATTCACCCCTCCACTTT.

By sample share, this clone is medium-sized (0.01 to 0.1%). This chain joins TRBV5-1 and TRBJ2-5, with TRBD1 matching over 9 bases. The CDR3 totals 15 residues. The germline V gene encodes CDR1 SGHRS and CDR2 YFSETQ. V dropped 5 bases and J dropped 2; count of bases not matched to a gene: 7. The CDR3 nucleotides are TGCGCCAGCAGTGAACAGACAGGGGGGCAAGAGACCCAGTACTTC. It encodes CASSEQTGGQETQYF.

The CDR3 is CSVVRAGANTEAFF. The CDR3 nucleotides are TGCAGCGTTGTTCGGGCAGGCGCGAACACTGAAGCTTTCTTT. The chain uses TRBV29-1 and TRBJ1-1; D gene unclear. The CDR3 runs to 14 residues. Germline V gives CDR1 SQVTM, CDR2 ANQGSEA. With 4 bases removed from V and 1 base from J, the gap between germline ends came to 13 bases.

A remark on this clone: The sample carries other DNA sequences with the same CDR3. This chain joins TRBV4-3 and TRBJ2-3; D not certain. V gave up 1 base and J gave up 4 bases, with 6 bases separating them. Germline V gene sequence: CDR1 LGHNA, CDR2 YSLEER. The CDR3 is 13 residues long. For the CDR3, the DNA is TGCGCCAGCAGCCAAGGGCCTTCAGATACGCAGTATTTT. It yields the protein CASSQGPSDTQYF.

V is TRBV5-6 and J is TRBJ1-1; 7 nucleotides agree with TRBD1. Germline trimming cut 2 bases from V and 6 bases from J; bases unmatched to any gene: 7. Germline CDR1 and CDR2: SGHDT and YYEEEE. CDR3 length: 14 amino acids. CDR3 in DNA: TGTGCCAGCAGCTTCGGGACAGAGACCCCTGAAGCTTTCTTT. This gives the protein CASSFGTETPEAFF.

The chain has TRBV29-1 and TRBJ1-2; no clear D gene. Germline lookup yields CDR1 SQVTM and CDR2 ANQGSEA. The CDR3 runs to 9 residues. Trimming removed 7 bases from V and 7 bases from J, with 7 bases in between. CDR3 bases: TGCAGCGACGGCGGTGGCTACACCTTC. This encodes CSDGGGYTF.

This clone was counted a few times. The rearrangement uses TRBV6-5 and TRBJ2-3; possibly TRBD1 for D (5 bases). CDR3 length equals 16 residues. V lost 4 bases, J lost 0 bases, and 14 bases lay in between. Germline V gene sequence: CDR1 MNHEY, CDR2 SVGAGI. The CDR3 DNA reads as TGTGCCAGCAGTTCCCGACCCGACAGTAGCACAGATACGCAGTATTTT. Amino acids: CASSSRPDSSTDTQYF.

CDR3 protein: CSVQHSTNEKLFF. The CDR3 DNA reads TGCAGCGTTCAGCACTCAACTAATGAAAAACTGTTTTTT. The rearrangement joins TRBV29-1 to TRBJ1-4; no definite D call. The CDR3 spans 13 residues. Per germline, CDR1 SQVTM and CDR2 ANQGSEA. V lost 5 bases and J lost 0, with 7 bases in between.

This clone appeared a few times. At one of its ends the junction is not consistent with the germline gene, which may arise from a read error. This chain links TRBV6-5 with TRBJ2-7; TRBD2 might be the D (6 bases). Germline lookup yields CDR1 MNHEY and CDR2 SVGAGI. This CDR3 region has 13 residues. The CDR3 DNA follows: TGTGCCAGCAGTTACTCAACGAAGGCCGGGAGTGACTTC. It codes for CASSYSTKAGSDF.

The chain employs TRBV30 and TRBJ2-5; D not resolved. Germline lookup yields CDR1 GTSNPN and CDR2 SVGIG (reference sequence). The CDR3 covers 12 residues. V lost 1 base and J lost 2, with 5 bases in between. CDR3 DNA sequence: TGTGCCTGGAGTGCCACTCAAGAGACCCAGTACTTC. Translated, it gives CAWSATQETQYF.

This clone was counted between two and nine times. Other DNA sequences in the sample encode the same CDR3. In DNA form, the CDR3 reads TGTGCCAGCTCACCCGACAGGGACTATGGCTACACCTTC. Protein: CASSPDRDYGYTF. This chain connects TRBV18 to TRBJ1-2; 7 nucleotides match TRBD1. V dropped 3 bases and J dropped 3; count of bases not matched to a gene: 1. The CDR3 is made up of 13 amino acids. CDR1 is KGHSH, CDR2 LQKENI, per germline.

This clone was detected once. The rearrangement uses TRBV4-3 and TRBJ1-4; TRBD1 matches at 7 bases. Germline V gives CDR1 LGHNA, CDR2 YSLEER. The CDR3 extends over 14 amino acids. V gave up 1 base and J gave up 7 bases; unmatched junction bases: 3. CDR3 DNA sequence: TGCGCCAGCAGCCAAGGGACAGGTGGTGAAAAACTGTTTTTT. Protein sequence: CASSQGTGGEKLFF.

The chain couples TRBV27 to TRBJ1-5; D is ambiguous. The length of the CDR3 is 13 residues. CDR1 and CDR2 from the germline V gene are MNHEY and SMNVEV (reference sequence). Deletions cut 3 bases from V and 3 bases from J, with 6 bases between. For the CDR3, the DNA is TGTGCCAGCAGTTTCGAGTCCAATCAGCCCCAGCATTTT. It translates to CASSFESNQPQHF.

The chain links TRBV5-4 to TRBJ1-2, with a tentative D call TRBD1 (6 bases). CDR3 length: 14 amino acids. CDR1 and CDR2 from the germline V gene are SGHNT and YYREEE (reference sequence). The V end lost 4 bases, the J end lost 7 bases, and 17 bases lay between the germline ends. The CDR3 nucleotides read TGTGCCAGCAGCCTCGTCGGGGGGCGAGGTGGCTACACCTTC. This sequence encodes CASSLVGGRGGYTF.

The chain uses TRBV7-2 and TRBJ2-3; 9 bases align to TRBD2. The germline V gene has CDR1 SGHTA and CDR2 FQGNSA. The CDR3 loop spans 16 amino acids. J was trimmed by 1 base and V by 5 bases; bases with no gene match: 7. The CDR3 region has the DNA TGTGCCAGCAGCGCGTGGCGGGGGGGGCGCACAGATACGCAGTATTTT. Translating it yields CASSAWRGGRTDTQYF.

Concerning this clone itself: Other DNA sequences within the sample encode an identical CDR3. The chain is built from TRBV29-1 and TRBJ1-1; D is unresolved. The germline gives CDR1 SQVTM, CDR2 ANQGSEA. V lost 1 base and J 0 bases, leaving 6 bases between the germline ends. The CDR3 extends over 13 amino acids. The CDR3 protein is CSVEARMNTEAFF. The DNA for the CDR3 is TGCAGCGTTGAAGCACGGATGAACACTGAAGCTTTCTTT. Combining the CDR3 with reference TRBV29-1 and TRBJ1-1 gives the whole variable domain SAVISQKPSRDICQRGTSLTIQCQVDSQVTMMFWYRQQPGQSLTLIATANQGSEATYESGFVIDKFPISRPNLTFSTLTVSNMSPEDSSIYLCSVEARMNTEAFFGQGTRLTVV.